This TCR beta chain was recovered during a study of blood T cell repertoires in COVID-19. Turning to the study itself: Sample material is recorded as cDNA or gDNA derived from T cells, B-cell-depleted T cells, or PBMCs.

Researchers sorted participants into cohorts using their self-reported clinical history. Before they entered the study, exposed participants had met a COVID-19 case within 2 weeks. TCRdb's table, derived via immunoSEQ multiplex PCR, lists solely in-frame clones and lacks some. The sample has 150,000 to 200,000 clones; approximately 80% are singletons. The material sequenced was PBMCs or T cells enriched from blood (not recorded which). This TCR was sampled from a man between 60 and 75 years old who had been exposed to COVID-19.

The CDR3: CASSLPHPRAGRISNTEAFF. In nucleotides, the CDR3 is TGTGCCAGCAGCCTCCCGCACCCCAGAGCGGGACGGATCTCGAACACTGAAGCTTTCTTT. The J gene is TRBJ1-1, the V gene TRBV28; D perhaps matches TRBD1 (5 bases). V gave up 6 bases and J gave up 1 base, with 30 bases separating them. The CDR3 has 20 residues. Germline CDR1 reads MDHEN; CDR2 reads SYDVKM.